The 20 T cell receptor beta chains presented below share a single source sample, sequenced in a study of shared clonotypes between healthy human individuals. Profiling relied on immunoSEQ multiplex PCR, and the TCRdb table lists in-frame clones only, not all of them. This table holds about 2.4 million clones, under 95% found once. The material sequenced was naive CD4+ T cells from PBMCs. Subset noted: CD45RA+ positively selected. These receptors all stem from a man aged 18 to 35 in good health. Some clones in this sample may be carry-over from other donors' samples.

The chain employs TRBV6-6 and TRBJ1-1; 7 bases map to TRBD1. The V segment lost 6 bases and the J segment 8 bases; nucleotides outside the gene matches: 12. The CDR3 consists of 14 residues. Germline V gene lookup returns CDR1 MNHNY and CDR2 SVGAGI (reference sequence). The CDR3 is CASRDREGASEAFF. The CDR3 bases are TGTGCCAGCAGGGACCGGGAGGGGGCTTCGGAAGCTTTCTTT.

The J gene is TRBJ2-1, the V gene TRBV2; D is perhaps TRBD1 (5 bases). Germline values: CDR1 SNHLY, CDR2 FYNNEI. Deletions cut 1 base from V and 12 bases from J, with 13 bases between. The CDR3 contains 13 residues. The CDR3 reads CASSEEGPPRQFF. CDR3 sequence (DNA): TGTGCCAGCAGTGAAGAGGGGCCCCCAAGGCAGTTCTTC.

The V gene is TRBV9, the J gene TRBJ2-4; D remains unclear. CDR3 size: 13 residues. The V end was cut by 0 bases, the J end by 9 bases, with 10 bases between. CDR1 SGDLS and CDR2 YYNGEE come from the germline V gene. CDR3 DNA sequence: TGTGCCAGCAGCGTAGCTCAAGACACCATTCAGTACTTC. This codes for CASSVAQDTIQYF.

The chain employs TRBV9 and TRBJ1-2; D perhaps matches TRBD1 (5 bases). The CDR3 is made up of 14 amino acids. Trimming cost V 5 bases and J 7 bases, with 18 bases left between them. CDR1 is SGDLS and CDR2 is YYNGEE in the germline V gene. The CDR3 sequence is CASRMTAPPGGYTF. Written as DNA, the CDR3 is TGTGCCAGCAGAATGACAGCTCCTCCGGGTGGCTACACCTTC.

The chain's CDR3 is CASSPTTSARGTEAFF. In DNA, the CDR3 is TGTGCCAGCAGCCCCACGACGTCGGCGCGCGGAACTGAAGCTTTCTTT. V gene TRBV11-2 combines with J gene TRBJ1-1, with D unresolved. The CDR3 loop spans 16 amino acids. The germline V gene has CDR1 SGHAT and CDR2 FQNNGV. Trimming took 5 bases from V and 5 from J, leaving 21 bases between them. Based on the CDR3 plus reference TRBV11-2 and TRBJ1-1, the full variable domain is EAGVAQSPRYKIIEKRQSVAFWCNPISGHATLYWYQQILGQGPKLLIQFQNNGVVDDSQLPKDRFSAERLKGVDSTLKIQPAKLEDSAVYLCASSPTTSARGTEAFFGQGTRLTVV.

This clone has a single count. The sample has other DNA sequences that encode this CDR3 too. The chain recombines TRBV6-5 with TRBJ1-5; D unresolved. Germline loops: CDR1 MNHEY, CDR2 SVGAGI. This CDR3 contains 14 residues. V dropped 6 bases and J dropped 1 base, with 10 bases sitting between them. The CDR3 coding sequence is TGTGCCAGCAGGCCCCCTGGGAGCAATCAGCCCCAGCATTTT. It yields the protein CASRPPGSNQPQHF.

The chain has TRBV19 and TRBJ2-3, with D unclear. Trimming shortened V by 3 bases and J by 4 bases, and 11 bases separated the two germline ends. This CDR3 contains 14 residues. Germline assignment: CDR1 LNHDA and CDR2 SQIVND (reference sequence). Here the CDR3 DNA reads TGTGCCAGTAGTATTGGGCAGACTCCAGATACGCAGTATTTT. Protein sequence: CASSIGQTPDTQYF.

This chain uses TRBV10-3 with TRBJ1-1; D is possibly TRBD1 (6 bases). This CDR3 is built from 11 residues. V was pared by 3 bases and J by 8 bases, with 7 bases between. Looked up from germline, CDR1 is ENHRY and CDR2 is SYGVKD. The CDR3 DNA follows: TGTGCCATCAGTGAAGACAGGGAAGCTTTCTTT. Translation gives CAISEDREAFF.

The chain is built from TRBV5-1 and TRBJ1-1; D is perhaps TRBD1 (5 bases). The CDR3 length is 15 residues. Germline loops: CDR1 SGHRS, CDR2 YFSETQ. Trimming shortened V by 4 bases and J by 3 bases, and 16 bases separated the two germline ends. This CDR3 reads CASSGFRGRDTEAFF. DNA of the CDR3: TGCGCCAGCAGCGGGTTTAGGGGACGGGACACTGAAGCTTTCTTT.

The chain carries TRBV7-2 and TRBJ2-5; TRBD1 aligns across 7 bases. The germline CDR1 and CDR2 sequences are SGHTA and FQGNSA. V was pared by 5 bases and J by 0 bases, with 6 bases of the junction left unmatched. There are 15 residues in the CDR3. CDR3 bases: TGTGCCAGCAGCCCCGGGGACAGACACCAAGAGACCCAGTACTTC. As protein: CASSPGDRHQETQYF. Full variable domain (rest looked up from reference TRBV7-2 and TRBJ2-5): GAGVSQSPSNKVTEKGKDVELRCDPISGHTALYWYRQSLGQGLEFLIYFQGNSAPDKSGLPSDRFSAERTGGSVSTLTIQRTQQEDSAVYLCASSPGDRHQETQYFGPGTRLLVL.

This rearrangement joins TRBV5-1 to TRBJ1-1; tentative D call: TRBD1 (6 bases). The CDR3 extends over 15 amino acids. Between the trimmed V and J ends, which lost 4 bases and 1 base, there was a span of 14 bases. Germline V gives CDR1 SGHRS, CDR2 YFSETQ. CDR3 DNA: TGCGCCAGCAGCCCCCGACAGGCAAAGAACACTGAAGCTTTCTTT. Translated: CASSPRQAKNTEAFF.

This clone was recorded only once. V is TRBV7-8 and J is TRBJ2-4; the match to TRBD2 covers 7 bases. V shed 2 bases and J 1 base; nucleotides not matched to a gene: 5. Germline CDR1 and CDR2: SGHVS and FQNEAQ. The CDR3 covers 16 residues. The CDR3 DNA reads TGTGCCAGCAGCTTAAGAGCGGGACGGGCCAAAAACATTCAGTACTTC. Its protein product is CASSLRAGRAKNIQYF.

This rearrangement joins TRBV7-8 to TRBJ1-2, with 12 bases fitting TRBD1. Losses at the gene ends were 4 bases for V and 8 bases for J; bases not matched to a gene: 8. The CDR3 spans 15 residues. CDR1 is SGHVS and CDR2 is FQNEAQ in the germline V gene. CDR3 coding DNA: TGTGCCAGCAGCTCCCGGGACAGGGGGCGCGGGGGCTACACCTTC. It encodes CASSSRDRGRGGYTF. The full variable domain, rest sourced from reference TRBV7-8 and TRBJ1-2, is GAGVSQSPRYKVAKRGQDVALRCDPISGHVSLFWYQQALGQGPEFLTYFQNEAQLDKSGLPSDRFFAERPEGSVSTLKIQRTQQEDSAVYLCASSSRDRGRGGYTFGSGTRLTVV.

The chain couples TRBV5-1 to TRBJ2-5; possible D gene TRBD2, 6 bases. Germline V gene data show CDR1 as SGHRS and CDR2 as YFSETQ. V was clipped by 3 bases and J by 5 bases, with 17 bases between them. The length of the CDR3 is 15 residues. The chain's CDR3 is CASSSSPGAGETQYF. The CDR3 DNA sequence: TGCGCCAGCAGCTCCTCCCCCGGGGCGGGGGAGACCCAGTACTTC.

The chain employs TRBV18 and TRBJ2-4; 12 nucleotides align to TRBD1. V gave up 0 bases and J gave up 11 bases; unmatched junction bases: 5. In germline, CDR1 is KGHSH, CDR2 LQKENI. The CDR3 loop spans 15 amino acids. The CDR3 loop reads CASSPPGQGALLQYF. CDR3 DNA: TGTGCCAGCTCACCACCGGGACAGGGGGCCCTTCTTCAGTACTTC.

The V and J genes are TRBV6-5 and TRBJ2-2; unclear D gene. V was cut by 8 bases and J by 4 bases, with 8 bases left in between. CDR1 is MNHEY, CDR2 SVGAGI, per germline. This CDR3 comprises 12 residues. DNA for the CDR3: TGTGCCAGCGCCTCGGGCACCGGGGAGCTGTTTTTT. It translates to CASASGTGELFF.

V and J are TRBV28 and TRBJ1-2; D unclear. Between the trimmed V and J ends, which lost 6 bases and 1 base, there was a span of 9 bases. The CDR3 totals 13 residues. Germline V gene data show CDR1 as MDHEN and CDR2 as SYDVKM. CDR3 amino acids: CASRDTYNYGYTF. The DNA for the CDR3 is TGTGCCAGCAGAGACACCTATAACTATGGCTACACCTTC.

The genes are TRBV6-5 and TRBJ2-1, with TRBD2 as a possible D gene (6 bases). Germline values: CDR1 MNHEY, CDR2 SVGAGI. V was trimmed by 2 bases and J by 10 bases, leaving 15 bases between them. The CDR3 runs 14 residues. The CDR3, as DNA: TGTGCCAGCAGTTACGGGGACTCCCGAGAGGAGCAGTTCTTC. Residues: CASSYGDSREEQFF.

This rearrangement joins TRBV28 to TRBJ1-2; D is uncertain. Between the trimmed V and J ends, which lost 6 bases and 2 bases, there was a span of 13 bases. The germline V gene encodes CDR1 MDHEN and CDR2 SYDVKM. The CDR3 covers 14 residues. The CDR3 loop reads CASSFSGFNYGYTF. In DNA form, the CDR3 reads TGTGCCAGCAGCTTCTCCGGGTTCAACTATGGCTACACCTTC.

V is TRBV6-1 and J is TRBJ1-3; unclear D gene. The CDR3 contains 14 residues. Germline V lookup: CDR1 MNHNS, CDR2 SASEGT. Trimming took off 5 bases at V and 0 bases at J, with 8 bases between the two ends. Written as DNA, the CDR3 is TGTGCCAGCAGTCAACAAGTCTCTGGAAACACCATATATTTT. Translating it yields CASSQQVSGNTIYF.